This T cell receptor beta chain stems from a study of T cell responses to AZD1222 COVID-19 vaccine. Study-wide results and limits: Donors were largely white British and mainly female; clonal diversity was possibly underestimated.

For this clone: Antigen specificity is unknown.

Sequencing was performed with immunoSEQ multiplex PCR; in TCRdb, only in-frame clones are kept and a portion is missing. Altogether about 130,000 clones are present, 88% being singletons, with the ten largest covering roughly a sixth. Sequenced here: peripheral blood, sampled on day 0 of MenACWY control vaccination. The receptor was isolated from an adult in good health.

The CDR3: CASIGITAYEQYF. DNA of the CDR3: TGTGCCAGCATAGGTATAACCGCCTACGAGCAGTACTTC. The chain has TRBV28 and TRBJ2-7; D uncertain. The CDR3 runs 13 residues. CDR1 MDHEN and CDR2 SYDVKM come from the germline V gene. V was pared by 7 bases and J by 2 bases, with 12 bases between. Based on the CDR3 plus reference TRBV28 and TRBJ2-7, the full variable domain is DVKVTQSSRYLVKRTGEKVFLECVQDMDHENMFWYRQDPGLGLRLIYFSYDVKMKEKGDIPEGYSVSREKKERFSLILESASTNQTSMYLCASIGITAYEQYFGPGTRLTVT.